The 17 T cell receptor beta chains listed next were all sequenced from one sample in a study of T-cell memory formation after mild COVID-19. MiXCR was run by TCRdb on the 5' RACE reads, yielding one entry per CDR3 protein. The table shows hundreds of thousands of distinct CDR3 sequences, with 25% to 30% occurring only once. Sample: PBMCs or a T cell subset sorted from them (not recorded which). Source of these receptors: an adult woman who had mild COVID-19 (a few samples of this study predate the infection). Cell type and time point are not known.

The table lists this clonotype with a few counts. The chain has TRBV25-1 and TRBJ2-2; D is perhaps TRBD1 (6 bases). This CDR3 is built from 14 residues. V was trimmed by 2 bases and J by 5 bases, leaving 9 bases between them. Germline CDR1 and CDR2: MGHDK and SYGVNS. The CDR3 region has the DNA TGTGCCAGCAGTGAAGGGGGCGAGACCGGGGAGCTGTTTTTT. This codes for CASSEGGETGELFF.

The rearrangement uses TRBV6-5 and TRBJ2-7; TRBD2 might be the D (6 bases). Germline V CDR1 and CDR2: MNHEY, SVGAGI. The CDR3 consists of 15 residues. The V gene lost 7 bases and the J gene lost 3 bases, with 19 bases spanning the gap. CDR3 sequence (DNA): TGTGCCAGCACTACGTTGGGCGGGATGGGCTACGAGCAGTACTTC. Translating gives CASTTLGGMGYEQYF.

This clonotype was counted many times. The CDR3, as DNA: TGCGCCAGCAGCTTTGGCGGGGGGGCTGTGAATGAGCAGTTCTTC. Its translation is CASSFGGGAVNEQFF. The V call is TRBV5-1, the J call TRBJ2-1; 9 bases match TRBD2. Germline V gives CDR1 SGHRS, CDR2 YFSETQ. This CDR3 comprises 15 residues. Germline trimming cut 2 bases from V and 7 bases from J; bases unmatched to any gene: 7.

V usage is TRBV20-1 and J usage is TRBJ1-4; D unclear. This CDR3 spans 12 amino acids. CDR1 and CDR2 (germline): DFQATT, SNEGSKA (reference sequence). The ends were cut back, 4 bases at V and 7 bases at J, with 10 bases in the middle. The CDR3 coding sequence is TGCAGTGCTAACAACAGAGTTGAAAAACTGTTTTTT. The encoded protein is CSANNRVEKLFF.

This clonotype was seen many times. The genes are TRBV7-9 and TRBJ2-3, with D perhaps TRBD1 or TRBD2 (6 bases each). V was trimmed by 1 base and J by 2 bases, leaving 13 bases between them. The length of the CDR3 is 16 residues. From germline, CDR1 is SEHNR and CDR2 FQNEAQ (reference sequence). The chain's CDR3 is CASSLDGGRYTDTQYF. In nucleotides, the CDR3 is TGTGCCAGCAGCTTAGACGGGGGCCGATACACAGATACGCAGTATTTT.

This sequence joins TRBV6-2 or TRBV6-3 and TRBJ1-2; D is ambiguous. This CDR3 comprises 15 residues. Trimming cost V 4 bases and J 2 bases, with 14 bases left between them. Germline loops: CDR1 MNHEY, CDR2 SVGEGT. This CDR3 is CASSSQVLLNYGYTF. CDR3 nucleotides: TGTGCCAGCAGTTCCCAGGTCCTCTTAAACTATGGCTACACCTTC.

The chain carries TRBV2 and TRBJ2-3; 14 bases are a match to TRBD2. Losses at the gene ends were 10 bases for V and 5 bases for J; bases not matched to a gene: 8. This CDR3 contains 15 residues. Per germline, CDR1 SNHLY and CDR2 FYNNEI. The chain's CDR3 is CATGLGLAGVDTQYF. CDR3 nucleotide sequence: TGTGCCACCGGACTGGGACTAGCGGGAGTAGATACGCAGTATTTT.

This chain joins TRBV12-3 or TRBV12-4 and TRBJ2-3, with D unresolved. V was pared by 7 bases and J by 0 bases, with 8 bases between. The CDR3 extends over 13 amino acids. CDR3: CASILGSTDTQYF. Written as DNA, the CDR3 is TGTGCCAGCATCCTGGGCAGCACAGATACGCAGTATTTT.

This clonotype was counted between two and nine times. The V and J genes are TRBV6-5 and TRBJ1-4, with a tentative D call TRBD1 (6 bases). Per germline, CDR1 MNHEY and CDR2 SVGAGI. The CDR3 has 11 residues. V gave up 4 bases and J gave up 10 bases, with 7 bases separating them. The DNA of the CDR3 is TGTGCCAGCAGTTTAGGGGGAAAACTGTTTTTT. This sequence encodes CASSLGGKLFF.

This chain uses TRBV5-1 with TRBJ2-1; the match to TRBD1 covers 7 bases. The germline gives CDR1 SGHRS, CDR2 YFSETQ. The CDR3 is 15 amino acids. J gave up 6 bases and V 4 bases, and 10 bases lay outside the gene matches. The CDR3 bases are TGCGCCAGCAGCGGGAGACAGGGTGTTGGCAATGAGCAGTTCTTC. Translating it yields CASSGRQGVGNEQFF.

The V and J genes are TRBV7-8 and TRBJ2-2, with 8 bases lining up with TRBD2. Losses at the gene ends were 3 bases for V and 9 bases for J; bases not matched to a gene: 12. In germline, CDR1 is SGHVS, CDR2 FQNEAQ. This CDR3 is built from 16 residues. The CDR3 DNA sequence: TGTGCCAGCAGCTTCTTGCGGGGGGATCTCACATGGGAGCTGTTTTTT. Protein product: CASSFLRGDLTWELFF. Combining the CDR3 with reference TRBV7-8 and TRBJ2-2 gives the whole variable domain GAGVSQSPRYKVAKRGQDVALRCDPISGHVSLFWYQQALGQGPEFLTYFQNEAQLDKSGLPSDRFFAERPEGSVSTLKIQRTQQEDSAVYLCASSFLRGDLTWELFFGEGSRLTVL.

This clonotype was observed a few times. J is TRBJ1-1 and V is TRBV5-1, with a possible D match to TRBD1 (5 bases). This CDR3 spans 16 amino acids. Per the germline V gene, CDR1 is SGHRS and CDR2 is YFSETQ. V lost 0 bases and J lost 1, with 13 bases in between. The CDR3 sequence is CASSLVGPGSNTEAFF. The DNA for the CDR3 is TGCGCCAGCAGCTTGGTGGGGCCAGGGTCGAACACTGAAGCTTTCTTT.

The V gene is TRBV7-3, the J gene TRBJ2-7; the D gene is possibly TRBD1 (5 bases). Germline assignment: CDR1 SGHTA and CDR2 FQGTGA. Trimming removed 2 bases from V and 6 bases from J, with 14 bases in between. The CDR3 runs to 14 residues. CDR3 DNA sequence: TGTGCCAGCAGCTTAGGGGAAGGGGTTGGCGAGCAGTACTTC. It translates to CASSLGEGVGEQYF.

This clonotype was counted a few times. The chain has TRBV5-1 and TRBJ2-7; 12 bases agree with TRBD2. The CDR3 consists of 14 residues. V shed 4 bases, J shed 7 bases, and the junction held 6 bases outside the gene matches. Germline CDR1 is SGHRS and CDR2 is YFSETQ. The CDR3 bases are TGCGCCAGCAGCATGACTAGCGGGAGTGTTGAGCAGTACTTC. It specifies CASSMTSGSVEQYF.

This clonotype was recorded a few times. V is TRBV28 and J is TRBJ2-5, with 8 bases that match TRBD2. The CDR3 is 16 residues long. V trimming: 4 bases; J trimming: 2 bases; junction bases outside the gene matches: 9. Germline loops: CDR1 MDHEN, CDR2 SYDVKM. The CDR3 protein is CASSSIQLADQETQYF. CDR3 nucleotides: TGTGCCAGCAGTTCCATACAACTAGCGGATCAAGAGACCCAGTACTTC.

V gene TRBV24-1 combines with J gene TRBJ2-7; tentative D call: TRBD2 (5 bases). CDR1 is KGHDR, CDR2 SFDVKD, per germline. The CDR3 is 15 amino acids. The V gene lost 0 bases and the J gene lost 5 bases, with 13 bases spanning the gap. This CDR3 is CATSDLWGERHEQYF. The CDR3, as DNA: TGTGCCACCAGTGATTTGTGGGGAGAGCGGCACGAGCAGTACTTC.

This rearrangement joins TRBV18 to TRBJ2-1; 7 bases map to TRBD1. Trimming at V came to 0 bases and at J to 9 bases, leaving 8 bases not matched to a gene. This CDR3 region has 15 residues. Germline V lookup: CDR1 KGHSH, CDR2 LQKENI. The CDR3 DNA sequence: TGTGCCAGCTCACCACCTAGACAGGGTCTGAGTGAGCAGTTCTTC. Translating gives CASSPPRQGLSEQFF.